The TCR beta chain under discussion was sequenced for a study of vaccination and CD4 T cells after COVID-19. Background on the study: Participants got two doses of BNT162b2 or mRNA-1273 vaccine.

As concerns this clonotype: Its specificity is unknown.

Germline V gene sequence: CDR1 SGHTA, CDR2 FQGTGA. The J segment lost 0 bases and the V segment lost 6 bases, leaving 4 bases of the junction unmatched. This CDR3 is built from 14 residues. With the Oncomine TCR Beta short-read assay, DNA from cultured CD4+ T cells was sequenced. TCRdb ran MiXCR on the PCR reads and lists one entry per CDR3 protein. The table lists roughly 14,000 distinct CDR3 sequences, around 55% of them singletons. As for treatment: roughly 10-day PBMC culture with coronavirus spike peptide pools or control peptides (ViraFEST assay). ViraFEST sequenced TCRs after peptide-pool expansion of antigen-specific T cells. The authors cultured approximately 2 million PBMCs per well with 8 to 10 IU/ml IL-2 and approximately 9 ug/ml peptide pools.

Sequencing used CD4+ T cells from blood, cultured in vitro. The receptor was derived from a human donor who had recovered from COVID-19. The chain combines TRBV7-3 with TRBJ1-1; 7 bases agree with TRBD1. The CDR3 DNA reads TGTGCCAGCAGGAGGGACAGCCTGAACACTGAAGCTTTCTTT. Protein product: CASRRDSLNTEAFF.